Shown below are 29 T cell receptor beta chains from a single sample sequenced in a study of cytomegalovirus exposure and HLA in healthy donors. Both 60 Vbeta primers and 13 Jbeta primers went into the PCR. Assay: immunoSEQ multiplex PCR; the TCRdb copy retains only in-frame clones and omits some. This sample's table reports around 51,000 clones. The sequenced sample consisted of PBMCs. The receptors were sampled from a woman in her 40s in good health and CMV-seronegative.

The chain recombines TRBV5-1 with TRBJ2-1; 7 bases are a match to TRBD2. Germline CDR1 SGHRS, CDR2 YFSETQ. CDR3 length equals 16 residues. J was trimmed by 1 base and V by 0 bases; bases with no gene match: 4. CDR3 DNA sequence: TGCGCCAGCAGCTTGGGGGCGGGGGAATCCTACAATGAGCAGTTCTTC. Translating it yields CASSLGAGESYNEQFF.

The chain carries TRBV30 and TRBJ2-7; 7 bases are shared with TRBD2. Trimming took 8 bases from V and 3 from J; bases not matched to a gene: 10. Germline V lookup: CDR1 GTSNPN, CDR2 SVGIG (reference sequence). This CDR3 has 13 residues. The CDR3 region is CAQRERGIYEQYF. The CDR3 nucleotides are TGTGCCCAGCGGGAACGCGGAATCTACGAGCAGTACTTC.

The chain employs TRBV5-6 and TRBJ1-1; D unclear. The CDR3 extends over 14 amino acids. CDR1 is SGHDT and CDR2 is YYEEEE in the germline V gene. Trimming took off 0 bases at V and 4 bases at J, with 10 bases between the two ends. The CDR3 sequence is CASSLVGLGTEAFF. In nucleotides, the CDR3 is TGTGCCAGCAGCTTGGTTGGGCTGGGCACTGAAGCTTTCTTT.

The CDR3 sequence is CASSSTRGAVTEAFF. For the CDR3, the DNA is TGTGCCAGCTCATCAACCAGGGGGGCGGTCACTGAAGCTTTCTTT. V usage is TRBV18 and J usage is TRBJ1-1, with 7 bases lining up with TRBD1. The germline CDR1 and CDR2 sequences are KGHSH and LQKENI. The CDR3 runs 15 residues. Germline trimming cut 5 bases from V and 4 bases from J; bases unmatched to any gene: 10.

The chain has TRBV7-3 and TRBJ2-7; D unresolved. This CDR3 is built from 13 residues. Trimming pared 1 base from V and 5 bases from J, leaving 9 bases between. Germline CDR1 reads SGHTA; CDR2 reads FQGTGA. The CDR3 bases are TGTGCCAGCAGCTTAAGTAGCAGCCACGAGCAGTACTTC. Amino acids: CASSLSSSHEQYF.

This sequence joins TRBV10-3 and TRBJ2-7, with 11 bases aligning to TRBD1. The CDR3 loop spans 14 amino acids. The germline V gene encodes CDR1 ENHRY and CDR2 SYGVKD. Trimming removed 11 bases from V and 2 bases from J; junction bases left unmatched: 8. CDR3 bases: TGTGCCGCCGAGCGGGGACAGGGGGCCTACGAGCAGTACTTC. It encodes CAAERGQGAYEQYF.

The rearrangement links TRBV6-5 to TRBJ2-7; TRBD2 might be the D (5 bases). Germline CDR1 reads MNHEY; CDR2 reads SVGAGI. This CDR3 contains 14 residues. Trimming took 4 bases from V and 2 from J, leaving 12 bases between them. This chain's CDR3 is CASSSDFSAYEQYF. In DNA form, the CDR3 reads TGTGCCAGCAGTTCGGACTTTAGCGCCTACGAGCAGTACTTC.

The J gene is TRBJ1-6, the V gene TRBV27; 8 nucleotides align to TRBD1. Germline trimming cut 1 base from V and 8 bases from J; bases unmatched to any gene: 4. The CDR3 is 15 residues long. Germline CDR1 reads MNHEY; CDR2 reads SMNVEV (reference sequence). CDR3 in amino acids: CASSLLAGGDSPLHF. The CDR3 DNA follows: TGTGCCAGCAGTTTATTGGCAGGGGGCGATTCACCCCTCCACTTT.

The rearrangement uses TRBV18 and TRBJ1-3; TRBD1 matches at 7 bases. Trimming took 3 bases from V and 0 from J; bases not matched to a gene: 8. The CDR3 runs 17 residues. The germline V gene has CDR1 KGHSH and CDR2 LQKENI. The CDR3 spells CASSPLAAGGSGNTIYF. The CDR3 bases are TGTGCCAGCTCACCTTTGGCGGCAGGGGGCTCTGGAAACACCATATATTTT.

The chain has TRBV7-8 and TRBJ1-5, with no clear D. The V end was cut by 7 bases, the J end by 0 bases, with 13 bases between. This CDR3 is 15 amino acids long. Germline values: CDR1 SGHVS, CDR2 FQNEAQ. CDR3 amino acids: CASTENSLSNQPQHF. The CDR3 region has the DNA TGTGCCAGCACCGAGAATAGCCTTAGCAATCAGCCCCAGCATTTT.

This rearrangement joins TRBV7-9 to TRBJ2-7, with a possible D match to TRBD2 (6 bases). Between the trimmed V and J ends, which lost 3 bases and 5 bases, there was a span of 14 bases. The CDR3 length is 14 residues. Germline V gives CDR1 SEHNR, CDR2 FQNEAQ (reference sequence). For the CDR3, the DNA is TGTGCCAGCAGCTTCGGACGGGAGAATGACGAGCAGTACTTC. It codes for CASSFGRENDEQYF.

CDR3 sequence (DNA): TGCAGCGCTCTACAGGGTTCCTCCTCTGGCTACACCTTC. This sequence encodes CSALQGSSSGYTF. This rearrangement joins TRBV29-1 to TRBJ1-2, with a tentative D call TRBD1 (6 bases). The V gene lost 7 bases and the J gene lost 7 bases, with 19 bases spanning the gap. Germline V gives CDR1 SQVTM, CDR2 ANQGSEA. The CDR3 is 13 residues long.

This sequence joins TRBV19 and TRBJ1-2; possibly TRBD1 for D (5 bases). Germline assignment: CDR1 LNHDA and CDR2 SQIVND (reference sequence). The CDR3 has 14 residues. V lost 4 bases and J 6 bases, leaving 15 bases between the germline ends. The CDR3 sequence is CASSTVRQGNGYTF. The CDR3 bases are TGTGCCAGTAGTACGGTCCGGCAGGGAAATGGCTACACCTTC.

The chain recombines TRBV28 with TRBJ1-2; D possibly corresponds to TRBD1 (5 bases). CDR1 is MDHEN, CDR2 SYDVKM, per germline. The CDR3 is made up of 14 amino acids. V was clipped by 6 bases and J by 3 bases, with 14 bases between them. CDR3: CASSPSNRYYGYTF. The CDR3 bases are TGTGCCAGCAGCCCGAGTAACAGGTACTATGGCTACACCTTC.

The chain uses TRBV6-1 and TRBJ1-5; 11 bases are shared with TRBD1. Germline values: CDR1 MNHNS, CDR2 SASEGT. The CDR3 consists of 15 residues. The V gene end was trimmed by 1 base and the J gene end by 5 bases; junction bases not matched to a gene: 1. CDR3 residues: CASSEVDRGHQPQHF. CDR3 DNA: TGTGCCAGCAGTGAAGTGGACAGGGGGCATCAGCCCCAGCATTTT.

The chain carries TRBV18 and TRBJ1-1; 8 positions match TRBD1. This CDR3 has 17 residues. Germline values: CDR1 KGHSH, CDR2 LQKENI. J was trimmed by 1 base and V by 4 bases; bases with no gene match: 11. The CDR3 DNA sequence: TGTGCCAGCTCACTAGCAGGGGGCTCTGGGAAGAACACTGAAGCTTTCTTT. Translation gives CASSLAGGSGKNTEAFF.

The chain carries TRBV5-6 and TRBJ1-2; possibly TRBD1 for D (5 bases). The CDR3 extends over 15 amino acids. Per germline, CDR1 SGHDT and CDR2 YYEEEE. V dropped 6 bases and J dropped 3 bases, with 18 bases sitting between them. The CDR3 region has the DNA TGTGCCAGCAACCCCAAGGGGCTACTCTACTATGGCTACACCTTC. This sequence encodes CASNPKGLLYYGYTF.

The V call is TRBV13, the J call TRBJ2-1, with 10 bases that match TRBD2. J gave up 7 bases and V 2 bases, and 11 bases lay outside the gene matches. This CDR3 region has 17 residues. Germline CDR1 and CDR2: PRHDT and FYEKMQ (reference sequence). In DNA, the CDR3 is TGTGCCAGCAGCTTAATTCGTCCGGGACTAGCGAAGAATGAGCAGTTCTTC. Residues: CASSLIRPGLAKNEQFF.

The chain is built from TRBV2 and TRBJ2-5; possible D gene TRBD2, 5 bases. Germline CDR1 is SNHLY and CDR2 is FYNNEI. The CDR3 has 15 amino acids. V gave up 5 bases and J gave up 11 bases, with 24 bases separating them. CDR3 amino acids: CASSRGSDFPGEQYF. The CDR3 coding sequence is TGTGCCAGCAGTCGGGGTAGTGATTTCCCGGGTGAGCAGTACTTC.

The genes are TRBV11-1 and TRBJ2-5; 8 positions agree with TRBD2. CDR1 is SGHAT, CDR2 FQDESV, per germline (reference sequence). Unmatched junction bases numbered 3, after V lost 4 bases and J lost 5 bases. CDR3 size: 13 residues. The CDR3 sequence is CASSSGGWETQYF. The CDR3 nucleotides read TGTGCCAGCAGCTCGGGGGGGTGGGAGACCCAGTACTTC.

V and J are TRBV7-8 and TRBJ2-5, with D perhaps matching TRBD1 (5 bases). CDR1 and CDR2 from the germline V gene are SGHVS and FQNEAQ. V lost 6 bases to trimming and J lost 5 bases, with 16 bases between them. The CDR3 is 14 amino acids. As DNA, the CDR3 is TGTGCCAGCAGAAATCATATCTCAGGGGAGACCCAGTACTTC. Translating gives CASRNHISGETQYF.

This chain uses TRBV5-8 with TRBJ2-6; TRBD1 agrees at 9 bases. The CDR3 is 19 residues long. The V gene's germline CDR1 is SGHTS and CDR2 YDEGEE. V was clipped by 4 bases and J by 3 bases; unmatched bases: 14. This CDR3 is CASSPYLLQGAYGANVLTF. The CDR3 nucleotides are TGTGCCAGCAGCCCTTACCTCCTACAGGGGGCATATGGGGCCAACGTCCTGACTTTC.

V and J are TRBV6-1 and TRBJ1-6, with unresolved D. Between the trimmed V and J ends, which lost 9 bases and 14 bases, there was a span of 14 bases. This CDR3 is 11 amino acids long. Germline-derived CDR1 and CDR2 are MNHNS and SASEGT. CDR3 nucleotides: TGTGCCAGTCGACTCGTCGGGACCCTCCACTTT. The encoded protein is CASRLVGTLHF.

V gene TRBV11-3 combines with J gene TRBJ1-3; D call uncertain. V lost 1 base and J 4 bases, leaving 8 bases between the germline ends. The CDR3 loop spans 14 amino acids. Germline CDR1 is SGHNT and CDR2 is YENEEA. The CDR3 DNA reads TGTGCCAGCAGCTTAGGAGGGAGCGGAAACACCATATATTTT. Protein sequence: CASSLGGSGNTIYF.

V gene TRBV7-9 combines with J gene TRBJ2-1; 10 positions agree with TRBD2. The CDR3 has 15 amino acids. From germline, CDR1 is SEHNR and CDR2 FQNEAQ (reference sequence). Trimming cost V 5 bases and J 3 bases; bases outside gene matches: 4. CDR3 DNA: TGTGCCAGCAGCCCCCGGACTAGCGGCTACAATGAGCAGTTCTTC. Its translation: CASSPRTSGYNEQFF.

The genes are TRBV7-9 and TRBJ2-6, with TRBD1 as a possible D gene (6 bases). The CDR3 has 15 amino acids. Germline V gene lookup returns CDR1 SEHNR and CDR2 FQNEAQ (reference sequence). Trimming took 3 bases from V and 2 from J, leaving 8 bases between them. The CDR3 sequence is CASSFYRAGANVLTF. DNA of the CDR3: TGTGCCAGCAGCTTCTACAGGGCTGGGGCCAACGTCCTGACTTTC.

V gene TRBV30 combines with J gene TRBJ2-7; 8 bases match TRBD2. Per germline, CDR1 GTSNPN and CDR2 SVGIG (reference sequence). V dropped 6 bases and J dropped 2; count of bases not matched to a gene: 12. CDR3 length equals 15 residues. DNA for the CDR3: TGTGCCTGTCATAGATCCCCGGGAGGGGCCTACGAGCAGTACTTC. Translating it yields CACHRSPGGAYEQYF.

The CDR3 here is CASSNRVYTEAFF. CDR3 nucleotides: TGTGCCAGCAGTAACAGGGTGTACACTGAAGCTTTCTTT. The genes are TRBV6-6 and TRBJ1-1; maybe TRBD1 (6 bases). The CDR3 length is 13 residues. The V and J ends lost 5 bases and 3 bases respectively, with 10 bases between them. Germline-derived CDR1 and CDR2 are MNHNY and SVGAGI (reference sequence).

This chain joins TRBV5-4 and TRBJ2-7; a weak D match, TRBD1 (6 bases). This CDR3 spans 13 amino acids. V was trimmed by 4 bases and J by 3 bases, leaving 11 bases between them. The V gene's germline CDR1 is SGHNT and CDR2 YYREEE (reference sequence). The CDR3 DNA sequence: TGTGCCAGCAGCCCCGACAGGAACTACGAGCAGTACTTC. Its translation is CASSPDRNYEQYF.